These 17 T cell receptor beta chains were sequenced from one sample in a study of blood T cell repertoires in COVID-19. This table comes from immunoSEQ multiplex PCR, and its TCRdb copy is limited to in-frame clones, with some not included. The sample comprises tens of thousands of clones, roughly four fifths of which are singletons, and around 30% rests with the top ten. The sample was peripheral blood. The source is a woman older than 75 with active or convalescent COVID-19.

The chain recombines TRBV6-2 or TRBV6-3 with TRBJ2-7; 11 bases fit TRBD2. Per germline, CDR1 MNHEY and CDR2 SVGEGT. With 5 bases clipped from V and 0 bases from J, the junction kept 0 bases outside the gene matches. The CDR3 consists of 14 residues. CDR3 nucleotide sequence: TGTGCCAGCAGTCTAGCGGGGGGCTCCTACGAGCAGTACTTC. This encodes CASSLAGGSYEQYF.

The chain employs TRBV2 and TRBJ1-2; 7 bases match TRBD1. CDR1 is SNHLY, CDR2 FYNNEI, per germline. CDR3 size: 14 residues. Trimming at V came to 6 bases and at J to 2 bases, leaving 6 bases not matched to a gene. As DNA, the CDR3 is TGTGCCAGCAGCGAGGGACAGTTAAACTATGGCTACACCTTC. It encodes CASSEGQLNYGYTF.

The rearrangement uses TRBV2 and TRBJ2-4; D is possibly TRBD1 (6 bases). Trimming shortened V by 2 bases and J by 5 bases, and 16 bases separated the two germline ends. There are 16 residues in the CDR3. Looked up from germline, CDR1 is SNHLY and CDR2 is FYNNEI. CDR3 residues: CASSEIRGQIQNIQYF. CDR3 sequence (DNA): TGTGCCAGCAGTGAAATTCGCGGACAGATCCAAAACATTCAGTACTTC.

V and J are TRBV2 and TRBJ1-5, with TRBD1 matching 8 bases. CDR1 is SNHLY, CDR2 FYNNEI, per germline. Losses at the gene ends were 5 bases for V and 3 bases for J; bases not matched to a gene: 9. The CDR3 length is 16 residues. As DNA, the CDR3 is TGTGCCAGCAGTCCGAACGACAGGGGACCCAATCAGCCCCAGCATTTT. As protein: CASSPNDRGPNQPQHF.

The count of this clone is one. The rearrangement links TRBV18 to TRBJ2-7, with TRBD1 identical over 10 bases. With 4 bases clipped from V and 7 bases from J, the junction kept 10 bases outside the gene matches. CDR3 size: 15 residues. Germline CDR1 KGHSH, CDR2 LQKENI. CDR3 sequence: CASSHRDRGSGEQYF. As DNA, the CDR3 is TGTGCCAGCTCACACCGGGACAGGGGATCGGGAGAGCAGTACTTC.

Of note for this clone: Different DNA sequences within this sample yield the same CDR3. CDR3 coding DNA: TGCGCCAGCAGCTTGGGTACAGACCCCTCTGGCTACACCTTC. Translating it yields CASSLGTDPSGYTF. V gene TRBV5-1 combines with J gene TRBJ1-2; D is ambiguous. Between the trimmed V and J ends, which lost 0 bases and 7 bases, there was a span of 13 bases. Looked up from germline, CDR1 is SGHRS and CDR2 is YFSETQ. The CDR3 consists of 14 residues.

The count of this clone is one. CDR3 loop: CASSPRTGDNTEAFF. The CDR3 DNA follows: TGTGCCAGCAGCCCACGGACAGGGGATAACACTGAAGCTTTCTTT. The J gene is TRBJ1-1, the V gene TRBV3-1 (or the pseudogene TRBV3-2), with TRBD1 matching 9 bases. The CDR3 sequence is 15 residues long. Germline trimming cut 4 bases from V and 2 bases from J; bases unmatched to any gene: 5. Germline CDR1 and CDR2: LGHDT and YNNKEL (reference sequence).

This chain connects TRBV7-9 to TRBJ1-4; D is unclear. The CDR3 totals 13 residues. V was trimmed by 5 bases and J by 7 bases, leaving 11 bases between them. Germline values: CDR1 SEHNR, CDR2 FQNEAQ (reference sequence). CDR3 loop: CASSPMGGEKLFF. CDR3 coding DNA: TGTGCCAGCAGCCCAATGGGAGGTGAAAAACTGTTTTTT.

This chain uses TRBV2 with TRBJ1-1; D is unclear. V was clipped by 6 bases and J by 3 bases, with 5 bases between them. This CDR3 contains 11 residues. Germline lookup yields CDR1 SNHLY and CDR2 FYNNEI. CDR3 amino acids: CASRLYTEAFF. For the CDR3, the DNA is TGTGCCAGCAGATTATACACTGAAGCTTTCTTT.

V and J are TRBV23-1 and TRBJ2-3, with 8 bases identical to TRBD1. TRBV23-1 falls under the ORF class, with uncertain function. The CDR3 sequence is 18 residues long. V shed 2 bases and J 0 bases; nucleotides not matched to a gene: 10. The CDR3 here is CASSQERDRLSSTDTQYF. CDR3 sequence (DNA): TGCGCCAGCAGTCAAGAAAGGGACAGGTTATCTAGCACAGATACGCAGTATTTT.

J is TRBJ1-2 and V is TRBV7-9; TRBD1 might be the D (6 bases). Germline CDR1 and CDR2: SEHNR and FQNEAQ (reference sequence). CDR3 length: 15 amino acids. The germline V and J ends were trimmed by 4 bases and 6 bases, with 18 bases remaining between them. The CDR3 is CASSYPAGTMDGYTF. The CDR3 nucleotides read TGTGCCAGCAGCTACCCGGCCGGGACAATGGATGGCTACACCTTC. The entire variable domain, with the rest obtained from reference TRBV7-9 and TRBJ1-2, is as follows: DTGVSQNPRHKITKRGQNVTFRCDPISEHNRLYWYRQTLGQGPEFLTYFQNEAQLEKSRLLSDRFSAERPKGSFSTLEIQRTEQGDSAMYLCASSYPAGTMDGYTFGSGTRLTVV.

The chain has TRBV6-5 and TRBJ2-5, with D tentatively TRBD2 (5 bases). Trimming shortened V by 2 bases and J by 4 bases, and 17 bases separated the two germline ends. The germline CDR1 and CDR2 sequences are MNHEY and SVGAGI. The CDR3 spans 16 residues. The CDR3 DNA is TGTGCCAGCAGTTACGGATCGCTAGCCCCCGGAGAGACCCAGTACTTC. It is translated as CASSYGSLAPGETQYF.

This clone was found once. V is TRBV9 and J is TRBJ2-2; 8 bases fit TRBD2. Germline V gene lookup returns CDR1 SGDLS and CDR2 YYNGEE. V gave up 1 base and J gave up 6 bases; unmatched junction bases: 5. The CDR3 is 15 residues long. CDR3 loop: CASSVNGGASGELFF. In DNA form, the CDR3 reads TGTGCCAGCAGCGTAAACGGGGGGGCGTCCGGGGAGCTGTTTTTT.

This clone appeared a few times. J is TRBJ1-6 and V is TRBV2, with unresolved D. The CDR3 runs 14 residues. Germline lookup yields CDR1 SNHLY and CDR2 FYNNEI. Deletions cut 2 bases from V and 7 bases from J, with 9 bases between. CDR3 protein: CASSETQANSPLHF. The CDR3 nucleotides read TGTGCCAGCAGTGAAACCCAGGCAAATTCACCCCTCCACTTT. The full variable domain, completed using reference TRBV2 and TRBJ1-6, is EPEVTQTPSHQVTQMGQEVILRCVPISNHLYFYWYRQILGQKVEFLVSFYNNEISEKSEIFDDQFSVERPDGSNFTLKIRSTKLEDSAMYFCASSETQANSPLHFGNGTRLTVT.

The rearrangement links TRBV5-1 to TRBJ2-7; TRBD1 might be the D (6 bases). This CDR3 has 15 amino acids. The germline V and J ends were trimmed by 5 bases and 0 bases, with 15 bases remaining between them. From germline, CDR1 is SGHRS and CDR2 YFSETQ. CDR3 region: CASRPDSQGSYEQYF. CDR3 nucleotides: TGCGCCAGCAGGCCGGACAGCCAGGGCTCCTACGAGCAGTACTTC.

This clone turned up a few times. The CDR3, as DNA: TGTGCCAGCAGCTTAACGGCGGGCCCAGCCACTGAAGCTTTCTTT. Its protein product is CASSLTAGPATEAFF. The J gene is TRBJ1-1, the V gene TRBV7-3, with D uncertain. Germline V gene lookup returns CDR1 SGHTA and CDR2 FQGTGA. V lost 0 bases to trimming and J lost 4 bases, with 12 bases between them. This CDR3 is built from 15 residues.

The chain couples TRBV4-3 to TRBJ2-5; D gene uncertain. Germline V gene sequence: CDR1 LGHNA, CDR2 YSLEER. V was clipped by 0 bases and J by 2 bases, with 7 bases between them. CDR3 length: 14 amino acids. This CDR3 reads CASSQDIIQETQYF. CDR3 bases: TGCGCCAGCAGCCAAGATATAATACAAGAGACCCAGTACTTC.